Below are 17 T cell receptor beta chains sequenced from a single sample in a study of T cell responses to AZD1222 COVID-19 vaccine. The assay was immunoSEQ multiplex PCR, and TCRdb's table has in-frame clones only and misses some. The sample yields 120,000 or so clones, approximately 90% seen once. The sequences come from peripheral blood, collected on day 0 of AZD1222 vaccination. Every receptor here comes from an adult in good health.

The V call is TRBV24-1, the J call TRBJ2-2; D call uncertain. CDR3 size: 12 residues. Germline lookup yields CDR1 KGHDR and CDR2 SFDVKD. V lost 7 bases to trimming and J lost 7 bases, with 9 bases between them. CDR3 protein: CATSVLSGELFF. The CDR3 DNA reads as TGTGCCACCAGCGTCCTTAGCGGGGAGCTGTTTTTT.

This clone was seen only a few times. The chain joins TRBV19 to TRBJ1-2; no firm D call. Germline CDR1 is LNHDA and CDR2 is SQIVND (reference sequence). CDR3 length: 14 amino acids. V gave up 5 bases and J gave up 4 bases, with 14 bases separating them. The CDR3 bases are TGTGCCAGTAGTGAGGGCCGAGCGTTCTATGGCTACACCTTC. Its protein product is CASSEGRAFYGYTF.

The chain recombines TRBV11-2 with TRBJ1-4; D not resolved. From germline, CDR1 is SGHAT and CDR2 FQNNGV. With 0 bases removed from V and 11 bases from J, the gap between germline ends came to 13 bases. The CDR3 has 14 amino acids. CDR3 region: CASSLDLVGKKLFF. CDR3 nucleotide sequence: TGTGCCAGCAGCTTAGATCTCGTTGGGAAGAAACTGTTTTTT.

CDR3 amino acids: CASSQGLYQETQYF. The CDR3 DNA reads TGTGCCAGCAGCCAAGGACTGTACCAAGAGACCCAGTACTTC. This sequence joins TRBV5-4 and TRBJ2-5; TRBD2 is a possible D gene (5 bases). Germline-derived CDR1 and CDR2 are SGHNT and YYREEE (reference sequence). V dropped 4 bases and J dropped 0 bases, with 10 bases sitting between them. The CDR3 has 14 residues. Together with reference TRBV5-4 and TRBJ2-5, the CDR3 gives the full variable domain: ETGVTQSPTHLIKTRGQQVTLRCSSQSGHNTVSWYQQALGQGPQFIFQYYREEENGRGNFPPRFSGLQFPNYSSELNVNALELDDSALYLCASSQGLYQETQYFGPGTRLLVL.

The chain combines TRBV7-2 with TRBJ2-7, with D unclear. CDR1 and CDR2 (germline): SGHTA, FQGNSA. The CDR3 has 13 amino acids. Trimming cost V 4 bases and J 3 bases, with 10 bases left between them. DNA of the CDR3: TGTGCCAGCAGCTCCGACACATTCTACGAGCAGTACTTC. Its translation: CASSSDTFYEQYF. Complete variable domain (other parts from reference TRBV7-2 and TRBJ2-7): GAGVSQSPSNKVTEKGKDVELRCDPISGHTALYWYRQSLGQGLEFLIYFQGNSAPDKSGLPSDRFSAERTGGSVSTLTIQRTQQEDSAVYLCASSSDTFYEQYFGPGTRLTVT.

CDR3 in amino acids: CASSLNGGEAFF. CDR3 nucleotide sequence: TGTGCCAGCTCACTAAACGGGGGTGAGGCTTTCTTT. This chain links TRBV18 with TRBJ1-1, with TRBD1 as a possible D gene (5 bases). Per germline, CDR1 KGHSH and CDR2 LQKENI. Trimming left V 4 bases short and J 11 bases short, with 14 bases between. The CDR3 contains 12 residues.

The CDR3 loop reads CASSLLSAGVETQYF. The CDR3 DNA sequence: TGTGCCAGCAGTTTATTGTCAGCGGGGGTAGAGACCCAGTACTTC. The V call is TRBV28, the J call TRBJ2-5; TRBD2 matches at 8 bases. Germline V CDR1 and CDR2: MDHEN, SYDVKM. There are 15 residues in the CDR3. Trimming took 1 base from V and 4 from J; bases not matched to a gene: 5. The variable domain in full, completed from reference TRBV28 and TRBJ2-5, reads DVKVTQSSRYLVKRTGEKVFLECVQDMDHENMFWYRQDPGLGLRLIYFSYDVKMKEKGDIPEGYSVSREKKERFSLILESASTNQTSMYLCASSLLSAGVETQYFGPGTRLLVL.

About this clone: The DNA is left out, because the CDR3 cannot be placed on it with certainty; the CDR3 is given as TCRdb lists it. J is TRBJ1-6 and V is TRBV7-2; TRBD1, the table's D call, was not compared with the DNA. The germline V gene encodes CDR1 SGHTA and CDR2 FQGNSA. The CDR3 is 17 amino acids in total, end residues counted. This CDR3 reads CASSLDRGRSILSPLHF.

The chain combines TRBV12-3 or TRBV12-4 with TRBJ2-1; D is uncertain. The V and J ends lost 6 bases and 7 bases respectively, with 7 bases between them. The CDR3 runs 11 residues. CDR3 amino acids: CASSSSNEQFF. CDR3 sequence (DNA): TGTGCCAGCAGCTCCAGTAATGAGCAGTTCTTC.

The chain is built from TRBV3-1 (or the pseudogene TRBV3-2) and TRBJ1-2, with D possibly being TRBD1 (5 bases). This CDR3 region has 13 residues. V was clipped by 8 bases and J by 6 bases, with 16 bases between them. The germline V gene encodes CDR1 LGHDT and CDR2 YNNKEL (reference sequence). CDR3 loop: CASALGRGNGYTF. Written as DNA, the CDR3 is TGTGCCAGCGCCCTAGGGAGGGGAAATGGCTACACCTTC.

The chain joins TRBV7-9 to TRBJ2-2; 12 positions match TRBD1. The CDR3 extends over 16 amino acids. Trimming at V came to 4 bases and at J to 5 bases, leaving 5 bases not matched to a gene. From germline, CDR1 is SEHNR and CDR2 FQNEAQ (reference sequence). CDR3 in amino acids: CASSSGQGAGTGELFF. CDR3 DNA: TGTGCCAGCAGCTCGGGACAGGGGGCTGGGACCGGGGAGCTGTTTTTT.

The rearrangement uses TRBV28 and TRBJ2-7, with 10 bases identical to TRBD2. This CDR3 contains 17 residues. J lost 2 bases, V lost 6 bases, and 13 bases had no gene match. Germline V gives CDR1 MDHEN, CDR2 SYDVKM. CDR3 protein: CASRPALGSGGAYEQYF. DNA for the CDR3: TGTGCCAGCAGACCAGCTCTGGGGAGCGGGGGGGCCTACGAGCAGTACTTC.

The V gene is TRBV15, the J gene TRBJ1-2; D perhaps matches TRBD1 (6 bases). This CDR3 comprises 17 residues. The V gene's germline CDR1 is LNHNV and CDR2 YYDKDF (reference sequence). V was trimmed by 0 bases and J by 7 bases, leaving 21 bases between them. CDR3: CATSRDRTAQGLAGYTF. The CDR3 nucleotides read TGTGCCACCAGCAGAGATAGGACAGCCCAGGGGCTTGCTGGCTACACCTTC.

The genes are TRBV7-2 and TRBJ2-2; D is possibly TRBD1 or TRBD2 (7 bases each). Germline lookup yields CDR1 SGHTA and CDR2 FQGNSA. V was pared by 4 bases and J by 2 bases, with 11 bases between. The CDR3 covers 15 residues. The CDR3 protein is CASSWEGANTGELFF. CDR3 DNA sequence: TGTGCCAGCAGCTGGGAGGGGGCAAACACCGGGGAGCTGTTTTTT.

The CDR3 spells CASSLGGRGGTDTQYF. The CDR3 coding sequence is TGTGCCAGCAGCTTAGGCGGGCGGGGGGGCACAGATACGCAGTATTTT. V and J are TRBV7-2 and TRBJ2-3; 8 bases are shared with TRBD2. This CDR3 spans 16 amino acids. Trimming cost V 1 base and J 1 base; bases outside gene matches: 4. CDR1 and CDR2 from the germline V gene are SGHTA and FQGNSA. The variable domain in full, completed from reference TRBV7-2 and TRBJ2-3, reads GAGVSQSPSNKVTEKGKDVELRCDPISGHTALYWYRQSLGQGLEFLIYFQGNSAPDKSGLPSDRFSAERTGGSVSTLTIQRTQQEDSAVYLCASSLGGRGGTDTQYFGPGTRLTVL.

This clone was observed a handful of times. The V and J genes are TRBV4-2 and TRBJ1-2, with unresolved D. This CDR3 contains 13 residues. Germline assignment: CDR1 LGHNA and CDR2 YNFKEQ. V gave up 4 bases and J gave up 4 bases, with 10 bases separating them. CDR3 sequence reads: CASSPTEPYGYTF. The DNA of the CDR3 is TGTGCCAGCAGCCCAACGGAGCCCTATGGCTACACCTTC.

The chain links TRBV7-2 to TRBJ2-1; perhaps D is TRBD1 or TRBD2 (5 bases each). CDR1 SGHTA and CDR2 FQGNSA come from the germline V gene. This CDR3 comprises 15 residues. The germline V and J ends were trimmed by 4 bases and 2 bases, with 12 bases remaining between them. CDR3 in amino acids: CASSSGTGTYNEQFF. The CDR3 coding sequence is TGTGCCAGCAGCTCAGGGACGGGTACCTACAATGAGCAGTTCTTC.